This is a list of T cell receptor beta chains from one sample in a study of cytomegalovirus exposure and HLA in healthy donors. Clones were read by immunoSEQ multiplex PCR, and TCRdb kept only the in-frame ones, dropping some. The sample records 90,000 to 120,000 clones, 76% being singletons. Sample: PBMCs. The source is a young man in good health and CMV-seronegative. CDR3s include the opening cysteine and the closing phenylalanine or tryptophan. A D gene is named only where the DNA matches it firmly. The size field is filled for only some rows; it gives once, few, many or a size class.

. | 14 | . | TRBJ2-7 | TRBV4-1 | CASSQVLGTYEQYF | TGCGCCAGCAGCCAAGTCCTAGGCACCTACGAGCAGTACTTC
. | 14 | . | TRBJ2-5 | TRBV7-3 | CASSLGTPQETQYF | TGTGCCAGCAGCCTCGGGACACCTCAAGAGACCCAGTACTTC
few | 15 | TRBD1 | TRBJ1-1 | TRBV5-5 | CASSPSDRGYTEAFF | TGTGCCAGCAGCCCCTCGGACAGGGGTTACACTGAAGCTTTCTTT
. | 14 | TRBD2 | TRBJ2-3 | TRBV4-3 | CASSQGVAGSTQYF | TGCGCCAGCAGCCAAGGGGTAGCGGGCTCAACGCAGTATTTT
. | 15 | . | TRBJ2-5 | TRBV7-2 | CASSLVPIRAETQYF | TGTGCCAGCAGCTTAGTACCGATTCGAGCGGAGACCCAGTACTTC
few | 13 | . | TRBJ2-3 | TRBV10-3 | CAISVASTDTQYF | TGTGCCATCAGTGTAGCGAGCACAGATACGCAGTATTTT
few | 15 | . | TRBJ1-5 | TRBV19 | CASRGLLLGNQPQHF | TGTGCCAGTAGGGGGCTCTTATTGGGCAATCAGCCCCAGCATTTT
few | 14 | . | TRBJ2-7 | TRBV6-5 | CASSGTGAPYEQYF | TGTGCCAGCAGTGGAACGGGAGCCCCCTACGAGCAGTACTTC
. | 17 | . | TRBJ2-1 | TRBV4-3 | CASSQAARGSSYNEQFF | TGCGCCAGCAGCCAAGCGGCCAGGGGAAGCTCCTACAATGAGCAGTTCTTC
. | 12 | . | TRBJ2-7 | TRBV11-3 | CASSQDSYEQYF | TGTGCCAGCAGCCAGGACTCCTACGAGCAGTACTTC
once | 11 | . | TRBJ2-2 | TRBV5-4 | CASSFSGELFF | TGTGCCAGCAGCTTCTCCGGGGAGCTGTTTTTT
. | 19 | TRBD2 | TRBJ2-1 | TRBV9 | CASSVKGGGVPSSYNEQFF | TGTGCCAGCAGCGTAAAAGGCGGGGGTGTTCCAAGCTCCTACAATGAGCAGTTCTTC
few | 14 | . | TRBJ1-2 | TRBV2 | CASSEVRRVYGYTF | TGTGCCAGCAGTGAAGTGAGGAGGGTCTATGGCTACACCTTC
. | 13 | TRBD2 | TRBJ2-3 | TRBV6-4 | CASSGGATDTQYF | TGTGCCAGTAGCGGGGGGGCCACAGATACGCAGTATTTT
once | 17 | . | TRBJ2-5 | TRBV15 | CATSRDRGLTRQETQYF | TGTGCCACCAGCAGAGACCGCGGACTCACCCGCCAAGAGACCCAGTACTTC
. | 15 | TRBD1 | TRBJ2-7 | TRBV4-2 | CASSQEGGQNYEQYF | TGTGCCAGCAGCCAAGAAGGGGGCCAGAATTACGAGCAGTACTTC
. | 15 | . | TRBJ1-2 | TRBV10-3 | CAISGATGGSDGYTF | TGTGCCATCAGTGGGGCCACCGGAGGGTCAGATGGCTACACCTTC
few | 11 | . | TRBJ2-5 | TRBV6-1 | CATQRGETQYF | TGTGCCACCCAGAGAGGAGAGACCCAGTACTTC
. | 13 | . | TRBJ2-7 | TRBV9 | CASSPQLAYEQYF | TGTGCCAGCAGTCCCCAACTCGCCTACGAGCAGTACTTC
. | 11 | . | TRBJ2-7 | TRBV28 | CASSRSYEQYF | TGTGCCAGCAGCCGCTCCTACGAGCAGTACTTC
. | 17 | TRBD2 | TRBJ2-2 | TRBV5-1 | CASSSRLAGGQSGELFF | TGCGCCAGCAGCTCCAGACTAGCGGGGGGGCAGAGCGGGGAGCTGTTTTTT
. | 13 | . | TRBJ2-7 | TRBV27 | CASSPGQIYEQYF | TGTGCCAGCAGCCCTGGACAGATCTACGAGCAGTACTTC
. | 12 | . | TRBJ1-4 | TRBV19 | CASSPPGGRLFF | TGTGCCAGTAGCCCGCCGGGGGGAAGACTGTTTTTT
. | 15 | TRBD1 | TRBJ1-6 | TRBV9 | CASNRGQGYNSPLHF | TGTGCCAGCAACCGGGGACAGGGATATAATTCACCCCTCCACTTT
. | 13 | . | TRBJ1-2 | TRBV7-6 | CASSATGAYGYTF | TGTGCCAGCAGCGCTACAGGTGCCTATGGCTACACCTTC
. | 15 | TRBD1 | TRBJ2-7 | TRBV7-2 | CASSARGTGSYEQYF | TGTGCCAGCAGCGCACGCGGGACAGGTTCCTACGAGCAGTACTTC
. | 13 | TRBD1 | TRBJ1-2 | TRBV6-1 | CASFGTERYGYTF | TGTGCCAGCTTTGGGACAGAGCGCTATGGCTACACCTTC
. | 13 | . | TRBJ1-1 | TRBV7-3 | CASSSGVNTEAFF | TGTGCCAGCAGCTCAGGGGTGAACACTGAAGCTTTCTTT
. | 14 | . | TRBJ2-7 | TRBV5-6 | CASSSRGIYYEQYF | TGTGCCAGCAGCTCCCGAGGGATTTACTACGAGCAGTACTTC
. | 13 | . | TRBJ1-4 | TRBV19 | CASSKIPGEKLFF | TGTGCCAGTAGTAAGATCCCGGGAGAAAAACTGTTTTTT
. | 14 | . | TRBJ2-5 | TRBV6-1 | CASSRWDFQETQYF | TGTGCCAGCAGTAGATGGGACTTTCAAGAGACCCAGTACTTC
few | 13 | . | TRBJ2-5 | TRBV4-3 | CASSQQQGETQYF | TGCGCCAGCAGCCAACAGCAGGGAGAGACCCAGTACTTC
. | 17 | . | TRBJ2-3 | TRBV2 | CASSPMGGGSSTDTQYF | TGTGCCAGCAGCCCCATGGGGGGTGGGAGCTCCACAGATACGCAGTATTTT